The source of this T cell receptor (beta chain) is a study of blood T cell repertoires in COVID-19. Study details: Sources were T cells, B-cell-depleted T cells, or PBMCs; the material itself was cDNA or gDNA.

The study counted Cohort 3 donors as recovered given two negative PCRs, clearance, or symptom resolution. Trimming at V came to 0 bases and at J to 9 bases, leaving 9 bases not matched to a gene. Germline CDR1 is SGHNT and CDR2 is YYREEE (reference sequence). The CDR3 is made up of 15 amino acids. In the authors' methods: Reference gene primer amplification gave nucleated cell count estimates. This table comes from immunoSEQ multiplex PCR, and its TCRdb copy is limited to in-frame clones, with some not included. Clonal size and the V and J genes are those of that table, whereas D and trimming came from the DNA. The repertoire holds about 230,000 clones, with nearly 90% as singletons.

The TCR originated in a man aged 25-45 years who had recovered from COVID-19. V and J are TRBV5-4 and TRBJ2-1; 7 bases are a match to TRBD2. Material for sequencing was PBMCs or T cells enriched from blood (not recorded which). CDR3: CASSLELAVSGEQFF. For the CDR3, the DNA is TGTGCCAGCAGCTTGGAGCTAGCGGTTTCCGGTGAGCAGTTCTTC.